The sequence of this TCR beta chain was determined in a study of shared clonotypes between healthy human individuals. How the authors handled the data: ImmunoSEQ yielded junction-only sequences lacking quality scores, so filtering differed. TCRdb keeps only in-frame clones here, not all; method: immunoSEQ multiplex PCR. V, J and clone size reflect that table, while D and trimming were determined from the DNA. The table includes hundreds of thousands of clones, around 76% detected once. Whole-study findings and limits: Among donors, the sharing of clonotypes was expected to be influenced by sequencing depth.

Healthy adults negative for HIV, lacking recent acute infections or vaccinations, served as donors. It was some 96 million PBMCs that unsorted samples used for genomic DNA. This clone was detected ten times or more. Its antigen remains unidentified. The CDR3 length is 14 residues. Deletions cut 4 bases from V and 4 bases from J, with 11 bases between. Per germline, CDR1 SGHRS and CDR2 YFSETQ. This clonotype originated in a woman between 40 and 50 years old in good health. Some clones in this sample may be carry-over from other donors' samples. Sequenced material: PBMCs. This chain joins TRBV5-1 and TRBJ2-2; D not resolved. The CDR3 sequence is CASSPSNPTGELFF. CDR3 DNA: TGCGCCAGCAGCCCGAGCAATCCCACCGGGGAGCTGTTTTTT.